This entry is about one TCR beta chain. This entry comes from a study of blood T cell repertoires in COVID-19. Study in general: Both acute and convalescent COVID-19 samples were obtained from the United States, Italy and Spain.

Germline assignment: CDR1 SGHNT and CDR2 YENEEA. Trimming shortened V by 5 bases and J by 10 bases, and 9 bases separated the two germline ends. The CDR3 sequence is 11 residues long. Seattle patients were enrolled while actively infected and followed longitudinally. Produced via immunoSEQ multiplex PCR; TCRdb's table is partial and in-frame only. The data hold 200,000 to 300,000 clones, with 86% observed a single time. The sequence was collected from a woman of 80 years or more with COVID-19, enrolled during active disease. The sequencing sample was made of peripheral blood. The V gene is TRBV11-3, the J gene TRBJ2-1; D may be TRBD1 (6 bases). The CDR3 nucleotides are TGTGCCAGCAGCAAAACAGGGGAGCAGTTCTTC. This translates into CASSKTGEQFF. Full variable domain (missing parts from reference TRBV11-3 and TRBJ2-1): EAGVVQSPRYKIIEKKQPVAFWCNPISGHNTLYWYLQNLGQGPELLIRYENEEAVDDSQLPKDRFSAERLKGVDSTLKIQPAELGDSAVYLCASSKTGEQFFGPGTRLTVL.